Below, 8 T cell receptor beta chains from the same sample are listed, as sequenced in a study of blood T cell repertoires in COVID-19. Only in-frame clones appear in the TCRdb table, and some are missing; sequencing was by immunoSEQ multiplex PCR. The repertoire holds about 140,000 clones, 65% to 90% seen once, with around 2.9% in the top ten. The sample taken for sequencing was peripheral blood. The origin of the receptors is a man in his forties or fifties with acute or convalescent COVID-19.

The chain recombines TRBV24-1 with TRBJ2-7; TRBD1 might be the D (5 bases). The CDR3 has 15 residues. Looked up from germline, CDR1 is KGHDR and CDR2 is SFDVKD. Trimming left V 5 bases short and J 4 bases short, with 17 bases between. CDR3 nucleotide sequence: TGTGCCACCAGTGCCCAAAAGAAGGGGAAATACGAGCAGTACTTC. Translated, it gives CATSAQKKGKYEQYF.

The CDR3 sequence: CASSQGGTGTNYGYTF. The CDR3 DNA reads TGTGCCAGCAGCCAAGGGGGGACAGGGACTAACTATGGCTACACCTTC. The rearrangement links TRBV4-2 to TRBJ1-2, with 9 bases matching TRBD1. Germline CDR1 is LGHNA and CDR2 is YNFKEQ. This CDR3 is built from 16 residues. V lost 1 base to trimming and J lost 0 bases; unmatched junction nucleotides: 3.

The V and J genes are TRBV19 and TRBJ2-3; 12 bases line up with TRBD2. This CDR3 region has 17 residues. The germline gives CDR1 LNHDA, CDR2 SQIVND (reference sequence). V lost 6 bases and J lost 5; bases outside the gene matches: 12. The CDR3 loop reads CASSNPRLAGVVDTQYF. The DNA of the CDR3 is TGTGCCAGTAGCAACCCCCGACTAGCGGGGGTGGTAGATACGCAGTATTTT.

The genes are TRBV10-3 and TRBJ1-1; the match to TRBD1 covers 7 bases. The CDR3 has 13 residues. Germline trimming cut 9 bases from V and 1 base from J; bases unmatched to any gene: 5. CDR1 is ENHRY and CDR2 is SYGVKD in the germline V gene. DNA of the CDR3: TGTGCCATGCAGACAGGGACGAACACTGAAGCTTTCTTT. It translates to CAMQTGTNTEAFF.

The CDR3 region is CASSERISGANVLTF. In DNA form, the CDR3 reads TGTGCCAGCAGCGAGAGGATCTCTGGGGCCAACGTCCTGACTTTC. The rearrangement uses TRBV5-4 and TRBJ2-6, with no clear D. The germline V gene encodes CDR1 SGHNT and CDR2 YYREEE (reference sequence). The CDR3 covers 15 residues. Trimming removed 4 bases at V and 0 bases at J, with 8 bases between. The full variable domain, rest sourced from reference TRBV5-4 and TRBJ2-6, is ETGVTQSPTHLIKTRGQQVTLRCSSQSGHNTVSWYQQALGQGPQFIFQYYREEENGRGNFPPRFSGLQFPNYSSELNVNALELDDSALYLCASSERISGANVLTFGAGSRLTVL.

This chain connects TRBV28 to TRBJ1-5; possible D gene TRBD1, 5 bases. The germline gives CDR1 MDHEN, CDR2 SYDVKM. The V end lost 4 bases, the J end lost 6 bases, and 19 bases lay between the germline ends. There are 16 residues in the CDR3. The CDR3 loop reads CASSYPDTILLQPQHF. Here the CDR3 DNA reads TGTGCCAGCAGTTACCCGGACACCATTCTACTTCAGCCCCAGCATTTT. Drawing the rest from reference TRBV28 and TRBJ1-5, the complete variable domain is DVKVTQSSRYLVKRTGEKVFLECVQDMDHENMFWYRQDPGLGLRLIYFSYDVKMKEKGDIPEGYSVSREKKERFSLILESASTNQTSMYLCASSYPDTILLQPQHFGDGTRLSIL.

This clone was counted once. The rearrangement uses TRBV5-1 and TRBJ2-5; 12 bases fit TRBD2. Germline assignment: CDR1 SGHRS and CDR2 YFSETQ. J gave up 2 bases and V 7 bases, and 6 bases lay outside the gene matches. The CDR3 has 15 amino acids. DNA of the CDR3: TGCGCCAGCTTTGAGACTAGCGGGGGTCAAGAGACCCAGTACTTC. This codes for CASFETSGGQETQYF.

The chain is built from TRBV23-1 and TRBJ1-6; possibly TRBD1 for D (5 bases). TRBV23-1 is filed as an ORF, its function uncertain. The CDR3 is made up of 17 amino acids. Trimming removed 3 bases from V and 10 bases from J, with 22 bases in between. The CDR3 region is CASSHYLGGNKESPLHF. The DNA of the CDR3 is TGCGCCAGCAGTCATTATCTCGGGGGGAACAAAGAATCACCCCTCCACTTT.